This record covers a single T cell receptor beta chain. Its antigen is currently unknown. These data come from a study of T-cell memory formation after mild COVID-19. TCRdb called the 5' RACE reads again in MiXCR, with one record for every CDR3 protein. The sample has 400,000 to 500,000 distinct CDR3 sequences, 20% to 25% seen once. Study-level results: Day 15 to 85 contracting clones showed balanced CD4/CD8; day 15 to 37 expanders favored CD4+. The appearance of some responding clones in pre-infection memory suggested that cross-reactive memory joined.

The sequenced sample consisted of PBMCs or a T cell subset sorted from them (not recorded which). The clonotype originates from an adult woman who had mild COVID-19 (a few samples of this study predate the infection). Cell type and time point are not known.

The CDR3 coding sequence is TGTGCCAGCAGCTCTACGGTCTCCCCGACCACTGAAGCTTTCTTT. Amino acid sequence: CASSSTVSPTTEAFF. The J gene is TRBJ1-1, the V gene TRBV11-3; D is undetermined. The length of the CDR3 is 15 residues. The V end was cut by 4 bases, the J end by 4 bases, with 16 bases between. The germline gives CDR1 SGHNT, CDR2 YENEEA.